These 10 T cell receptor beta chains came from one sample sequenced in a study of control samples from healthy donors and cancer patients. The method was immunoSEQ multiplex PCR; TCRdb's version includes in-frame clones alone and lacks a portion of them. Of 98,000 or so clones listed, almost 85% are singletons. Material: blood. The receptor source for this set is a man aged 18 to 35 in good health.

The chain carries TRBV2 and TRBJ2-4; 7 bases are shared with TRBD2. V shed 8 bases, J shed 7 bases, and the junction held 5 bases outside the gene matches. The V gene's germline CDR1 is SNHLY and CDR2 FYNNEI. This CDR3 contains 12 residues. CDR3 nucleotides: TGTGCCAGCCGGGACTATCGGAACATTCAGTACTTC. Protein sequence: CASRDYRNIQYF. The entire variable domain, with the rest obtained from reference TRBV2 and TRBJ2-4, is as follows: EPEVTQTPSHQVTQMGQEVILRCVPISNHLYFYWYRQILGQKVEFLVSFYNNEISEKSEIFDDQFSVERPDGSNFTLKIRSTKLEDSAMYFCASRDYRNIQYFGAGTRLSVL.

This sequence joins TRBV30 and TRBJ1-1; D gene unclear. Trimming shortened V by 2 bases and J by 2 bases, and 3 bases separated the two germline ends. Per germline, CDR1 GTSNPN and CDR2 SVGIG (reference sequence). The CDR3 is 11 amino acids. In nucleotides, the CDR3 is TGTGCCTGGAGTTTAAACACTGAAGCTTTCTTT. As protein: CAWSLNTEAFF.

The chain uses TRBV29-1 and TRBJ2-2, with 10 bases aligning to TRBD1. From germline, CDR1 is SQVTM and CDR2 ANQGSEA. Losses at the gene ends were 7 bases for V and 5 bases for J; bases not matched to a gene: 7. The CDR3 is 14 residues long. The CDR3 nucleotides read TGCAGCGGTGCATGGGACAGGGGTACCGGGGAGCTGTTTTTT. Translating gives CSGAWDRGTGELFF.

This clone showed up just once. The rearrangement uses TRBV6-2 or TRBV6-3 and TRBJ2-1; no clear D. The CDR3 totals 14 residues. The V and J ends lost 0 bases and 6 bases respectively, with 9 bases between them. CDR1 and CDR2 from the germline V gene are MNHEY and SVGEGT. The CDR3 spells CASSYSLRSNEQFF. CDR3 nucleotide sequence: TGTGCCAGCAGTTACTCGTTACGTAGCAATGAGCAGTTCTTC.

The V gene is TRBV19, the J gene TRBJ1-5; D is unclear. This CDR3 is 15 amino acids long. Germline CDR1 is LNHDA and CDR2 is SQIVND (reference sequence). V was trimmed by 8 bases and J by 1 base, leaving 15 bases between them. As DNA, the CDR3 is TGTGCCAGTGATCTCACCCCCCGAAGCAATCAGCCCCAGCATTTT. This gives the protein CASDLTPRSNQPQHF.

The V call is TRBV3-1 (or the pseudogene TRBV3-2), the J call TRBJ1-4; D might be TRBD1 (6 bases). V gave up 4 bases and J gave up 17 bases, with 17 bases separating them. This CDR3 region has 12 residues. The germline V gene has CDR1 LGHDT and CDR2 YNNKEL (reference sequence). CDR3 loop: CASSPSGQSPFF. The CDR3 nucleotides are TGTGCCAGCAGCCCGTCCGGACAGTCGCCTTTTTTT.

V gene TRBV7-8 combines with J gene TRBJ2-4; 8 bases line up with TRBD2. CDR1 is SGHVS and CDR2 is FQNEAQ in the germline V gene. The CDR3 runs 16 residues. V lost 3 bases, J lost 0 bases, and 4 bases stayed unmatched. CDR3 region: CASSFSGGLAKNIQYF. The CDR3 nucleotides are TGTGCCAGCAGCTTCAGCGGGGGCCTAGCCAAAAACATTCAGTACTTC.

The chain links TRBV10-2 to TRBJ1-1; a possible D gene is TRBD1 (6 bases). V lost 4 bases and J 2 bases, leaving 8 bases between the germline ends. The CDR3 covers 13 residues. The germline gives CDR1 WSHSY, CDR2 SAAADI. The chain's CDR3 is CASSGGTNTEAFF. Here the CDR3 DNA reads TGCGCCAGCAGTGGAGGGACAAACACTGAAGCTTTCTTT.

The J gene is TRBJ1-5, the V gene TRBV20-1, with D possibly being TRBD1 (5 bases). V was pared by 7 bases and J by 5 bases, with 18 bases between. The CDR3 covers 14 residues. Germline assignment: CDR1 DFQATT and CDR2 SNEGSKA (reference sequence). CDR3 region: CSVSPGQGYQPQHF. The CDR3 bases are TGCAGTGTTAGTCCGGGGCAGGGATATCAGCCCCAGCATTTT.

The chain recombines TRBV19 with TRBJ1-4; D is perhaps TRBD1 (5 bases). This CDR3 has 14 residues. Germline CDR1 LNHDA, CDR2 SQIVND (reference sequence). Between the trimmed V and J ends, which lost 3 bases and 4 bases, there was a span of 9 bases. The CDR3 here is CASSMTARNEKLFF. The CDR3 DNA reads TGTGCCAGTAGTATGACAGCCCGTAATGAAAAACTGTTTTTT.